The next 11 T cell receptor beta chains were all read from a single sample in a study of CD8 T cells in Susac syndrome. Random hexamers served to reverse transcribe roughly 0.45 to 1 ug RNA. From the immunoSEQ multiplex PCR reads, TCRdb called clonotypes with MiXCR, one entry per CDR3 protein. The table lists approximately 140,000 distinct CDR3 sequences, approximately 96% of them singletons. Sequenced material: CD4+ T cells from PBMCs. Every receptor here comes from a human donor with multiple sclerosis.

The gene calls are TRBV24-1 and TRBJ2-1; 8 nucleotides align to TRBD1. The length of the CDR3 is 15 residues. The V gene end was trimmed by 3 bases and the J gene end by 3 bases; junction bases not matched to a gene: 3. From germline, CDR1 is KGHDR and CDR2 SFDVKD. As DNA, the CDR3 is TGTGCCACCAGTGATCGGACAGGGAACTACAATGAGCAGTTCTTC. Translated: CATSDRTGNYNEQFF.

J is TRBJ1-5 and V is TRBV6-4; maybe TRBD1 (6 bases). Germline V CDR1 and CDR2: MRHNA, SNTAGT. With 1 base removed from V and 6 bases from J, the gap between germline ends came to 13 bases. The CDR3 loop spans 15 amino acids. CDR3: CASSDYYRDGQPQHF. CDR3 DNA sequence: TGTGCCAGCAGTGACTACTACAGGGACGGTCAGCCCCAGCATTTT.

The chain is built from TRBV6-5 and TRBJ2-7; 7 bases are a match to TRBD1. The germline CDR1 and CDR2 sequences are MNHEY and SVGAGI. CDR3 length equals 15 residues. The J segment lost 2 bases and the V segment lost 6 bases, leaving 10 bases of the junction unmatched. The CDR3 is CASRLHRDSPYEQYF. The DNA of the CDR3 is TGTGCCAGCAGATTACACCGGGACAGTCCCTACGAGCAGTACTTC.

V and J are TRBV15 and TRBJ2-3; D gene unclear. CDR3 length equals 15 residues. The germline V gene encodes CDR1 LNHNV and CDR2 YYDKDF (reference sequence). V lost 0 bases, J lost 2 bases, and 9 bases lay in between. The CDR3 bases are TGTGCCACCAGCAGAGATCTGGGATCCACAGATACGCAGTATTTT. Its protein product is CATSRDLGSTDTQYF.

The CDR3 DNA reads TGTGCCAGCAGCGGGGCAGGGAGCGGGAATGCGTATGGCTACACCTTC. It yields the protein CASSGAGSGNAYGYTF. The V and J genes are TRBV9 and TRBJ1-2; possibly TRBD1 for D (5 bases). Between the trimmed V and J ends, which lost 3 bases and 5 bases, there was a span of 20 bases. The CDR3 runs 16 residues. The germline V gene encodes CDR1 SGDLS and CDR2 YYNGEE.

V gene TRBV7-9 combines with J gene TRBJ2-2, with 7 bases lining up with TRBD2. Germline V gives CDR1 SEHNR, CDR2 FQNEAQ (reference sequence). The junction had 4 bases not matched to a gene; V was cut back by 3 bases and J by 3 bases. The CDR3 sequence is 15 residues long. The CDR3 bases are TGTGCCAGCAGCTTCGGACTAGTAGACACCGGGGAGCTGTTTTTT. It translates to CASSFGLVDTGELFF.

The CDR3 loop is CASSKQGSNTEAFF. The CDR3 DNA is TGTGCCAGCAGCAAACAGGGTTCGAACACTGAAGCTTTCTTT. This chain links TRBV9 with TRBJ1-1; the D gene is possibly TRBD1 (6 bases). Germline assignment: CDR1 SGDLS and CDR2 YYNGEE. The CDR3 runs 14 residues. V was cut by 4 bases and J by 1 base, with 11 bases left in between.

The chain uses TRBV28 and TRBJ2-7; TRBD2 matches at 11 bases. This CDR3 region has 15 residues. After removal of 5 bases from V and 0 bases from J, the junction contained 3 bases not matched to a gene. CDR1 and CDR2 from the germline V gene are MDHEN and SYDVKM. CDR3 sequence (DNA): TGTGCCAGCAGTCGTGGGACTAGCGGCTCCTACGAGCAGTACTTC. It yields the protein CASSRGTSGSYEQYF.

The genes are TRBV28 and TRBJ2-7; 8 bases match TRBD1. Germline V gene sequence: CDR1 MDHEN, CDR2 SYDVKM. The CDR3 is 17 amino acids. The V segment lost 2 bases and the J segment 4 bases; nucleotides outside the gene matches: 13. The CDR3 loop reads CASSLIASPGGGYEQYF. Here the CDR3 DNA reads TGTGCCAGCAGTTTAATTGCCTCCCCAGGGGGCGGGTACGAGCAGTACTTC.

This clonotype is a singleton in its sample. The CDR3 nucleotides are TGCAGTGCTAGAGAGGGGAGGGTACAAGAGACCCAGTACTTC. Residues: CSAREGRVQETQYF. The genes are TRBV20-1 and TRBJ2-5; TRBD2 matches 7 bases. V gave up 0 bases and J gave up 2 bases; unmatched junction bases: 3. The V gene's germline CDR1 is DFQATT and CDR2 SNEGSKA (reference sequence). This CDR3 is 14 amino acids long.

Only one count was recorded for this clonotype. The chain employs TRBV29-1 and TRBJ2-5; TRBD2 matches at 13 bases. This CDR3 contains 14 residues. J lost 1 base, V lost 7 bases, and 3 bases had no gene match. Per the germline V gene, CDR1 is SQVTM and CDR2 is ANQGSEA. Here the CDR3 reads CSAGLAGAQETQYF. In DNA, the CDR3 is TGCAGCGCCGGACTAGCGGGAGCCCAAGAGACCCAGTACTTC.